These 20 T cell receptor beta chains share one sample of origin, sequenced in a study of beta chain features in type 1 diabetes. Sequencing targeted expressed TCRB transcripts, as all isolated RNA had been reverse transcribed. This table comes from immunoSEQ multiplex PCR, and its TCRdb copy is limited to in-frame clones, with some not included. The sample records around 450,000 clones, roughly 11% being singletons. The sample was naive CD4+ T cells from blood. The source of these receptors is a woman aged 18-35 years in good health.

The genes are TRBV14 and TRBJ1-2; weak D call: TRBD1 (5 bases). V lost 1 base, J lost 2 bases, and 11 bases lay in between. The CDR3 is 15 residues long. The germline gives CDR1 SGHDN, CDR2 FVKESK. The CDR3 is CASSQGPGQNYGYTF. The CDR3 DNA follows: TGTGCCAGCAGCCAAGGTCCAGGGCAGAACTATGGCTACACCTTC.

This clone was seen a handful of times. This chain uses TRBV7-3 with TRBJ2-7; 10 bases map to TRBD2. The CDR3 contains 17 residues. Trimming cost V 2 bases and J 0 bases; bases outside gene matches: 7. CDR1 and CDR2 (germline): SGHTA, FQGTGA. The CDR3 sequence is CASSLGRLAGTSYEQYF. The CDR3 nucleotides read TGTGCCAGCAGCTTAGGTAGACTAGCGGGCACCTCCTACGAGCAGTACTTC.

This clone was recorded a few times. The rearrangement links TRBV19 to TRBJ1-6; the D is unclear. The CDR3 covers 12 residues. V was trimmed by 7 bases and J by 10 bases, leaving 11 bases between them. Looked up from germline, CDR1 is LNHDA and CDR2 is SQIVND (reference sequence). Here the CDR3 DNA reads TGTGCCAGTAAACAGCTAGGATCACCCCTCCACTTT. Protein sequence: CASKQLGSPLHF.

This clone was counted between two and nine times. The rearrangement links TRBV7-2 to TRBJ2-1; D gene uncertain. The CDR3 runs to 15 residues. V was clipped by 6 bases and J by 0 bases, with 12 bases between them. Germline CDR1 reads SGHTA; CDR2 reads FQGNSA. CDR3 DNA: TGTGCCAGCAGAAGGAACCCCAGCTCCTACAATGAGCAGTTCTTC. As protein: CASRRNPSSYNEQFF.

This clone was seen a handful of times. The chain links TRBV28 to TRBJ2-3; 7 nucleotides align to TRBD1. In germline, CDR1 is MDHEN, CDR2 SYDVKM. The CDR3 has 15 amino acids. The junction had 6 bases not matched to a gene; V was cut back by 6 bases and J by 0 bases. The CDR3 bases are TGTGCCAGCAGGGCCGGGACAGAGAGCACAGATACGCAGTATTTT. It codes for CASRAGTESTDTQYF.

The chain employs TRBV30 and TRBJ1-2, with D perhaps matching TRBD1 (5 bases). Germline loops: CDR1 GTSNPN, CDR2 SVGIG (reference sequence). The V and J ends lost 4 bases and 4 bases respectively, with 13 bases between them. This CDR3 has 13 residues. The CDR3 loop is CAWIPRDLYGYTF. CDR3 in DNA: TGTGCCTGGATCCCAAGGGACCTCTATGGCTACACCTTC.

This rearrangement joins TRBV30 to TRBJ1-3; tentatively, D is TRBD1 (5 bases). Germline V CDR1 and CDR2: GTSNPN, SVGIG (reference sequence). CDR3 size: 14 residues. V lost 4 bases and J lost 0, with 10 bases in between. This CDR3 is CAWTLDSSGNTIYF. The CDR3 DNA follows: TGTGCCTGGACCCTCGACAGCTCTGGAAACACCATATATTTT.

The chain links TRBV7-2 to TRBJ2-3; 9 nucleotides agree with TRBD2. Germline assignment: CDR1 SGHTA and CDR2 FQGNSA. The CDR3 consists of 18 residues. The trim removed 5 bases at V and 6 bases at J, leaving 18 bases unmatched. The CDR3 DNA follows: TGTGCCAGCAGCCCCCGGGGTTGGCGGGGGGGTTCAGGGGATACGCAGTATTTT. It specifies CASSPRGWRGGSGDTQYF.

The V gene is TRBV29-1, the J gene TRBJ2-3; 10 positions match TRBD1. V shed 3 bases and J 1 base; nucleotides not matched to a gene: 4. The CDR3 has 15 residues. CDR1 is SQVTM, CDR2 ANQGSEA, per germline. The chain's CDR3 is CSVESDRGRTDTQYF. DNA of the CDR3: TGCAGCGTTGAGTCCGACAGGGGGCGCACAGATACGCAGTATTTT.

This clone showed up just a few times. The chain couples TRBV4-3 to TRBJ2-3, with D tentatively TRBD2 (6 bases). Per the germline V gene, CDR1 is LGHNA and CDR2 is YSLEER. This CDR3 comprises 15 residues. V dropped 1 base and J dropped 6 bases, with 14 bases sitting between them. The CDR3: CASSQGYGSRDTQYF. For the CDR3, the DNA is TGCGCCAGCAGCCAAGGTTACGGGAGCCGTGATACGCAGTATTTT.

This clone was recorded at least ten times. The chain joins TRBV25-1 to TRBJ2-7; a possible D gene is TRBD2 (6 bases). V gave up 5 bases and J gave up 0 bases, with 11 bases separating them. The length of the CDR3 is 14 residues. Germline loops: CDR1 MGHDK, CDR2 SYGVNS. DNA for the CDR3: TGTGCCAGCAGTAACCTAGCGAGCTCCTACGAGCAGTACTTC. Amino acids: CASSNLASSYEQYF.

This clone was seen more than once but under ten times. The V call is TRBV7-9, the J call TRBJ2-1; 8 bases are a match to TRBD2. The germline gives CDR1 SEHNR, CDR2 FQNEAQ (reference sequence). This CDR3 has 15 residues. The V segment lost 5 bases and the J segment 0 bases; nucleotides outside the gene matches: 3. The CDR3 protein is CASSPAGGSYNEQFF. As DNA, the CDR3 is TGTGCCAGCAGCCCCGCGGGGGGCTCCTACAATGAGCAGTTCTTC.

The chain recombines TRBV29-1 with TRBJ1-4; tentatively, D is TRBD1 (5 bases). Germline CDR1 SQVTM, CDR2 ANQGSEA. V was pared by 5 bases and J by 4 bases, with 14 bases between. The CDR3 covers 14 residues. CDR3 sequence: CSVQNRNRNEKLFF. CDR3 sequence (DNA): TGCAGCGTTCAGAACAGGAACCGTAATGAAAAACTGTTTTTT.

The CDR3 DNA is TGTGCCAGCAGCATAATACGGGGGATCGGCTACGAGCAGTACGTC. As protein: CASSIIRGIGYEQYV. The J gene is TRBJ2-7, the V gene TRBV9; D may be TRBD2 (6 bases). From germline, CDR1 is SGDLS and CDR2 YYNGEE. V was trimmed by 4 bases and J by 3 bases, leaving 17 bases between them. CDR3 length: 15 amino acids.

This clone was picked up a small number of times. The gene calls are TRBV6-9 and TRBJ2-3; tentative D call: TRBD1 (5 bases). Germline CDR1 is MNHGY and CDR2 is SVAAGI. The CDR3 has 13 residues. V dropped 6 bases and J dropped 3 bases, with 10 bases sitting between them. The CDR3 DNA sequence: TGTGCCAGCAGGCAGGGAAGTACAGATACGCAGTATTTT. This gives the protein CASRQGSTDTQYF.

The V call is TRBV5-1, the J call TRBJ2-5; 9 positions agree with TRBD2. Trimming at V came to 4 bases and at J to 7 bases, leaving 8 bases not matched to a gene. Germline loops: CDR1 SGHRS, CDR2 YFSETQ. The CDR3 covers 14 residues. The CDR3 is CASSAPSGVVTQYF. CDR3 DNA: TGCGCCAGCAGCGCGCCTAGCGGGGTTGTGACCCAGTACTTC.

The rearrangement uses TRBV2 and TRBJ2-4; TRBD1 matches at 9 bases. Trimming removed 0 bases from V and 2 bases from J; junction bases left unmatched: 5. CDR3 length: 17 amino acids. Germline V gives CDR1 SNHLY, CDR2 FYNNEI. CDR3 amino acids: CASSEADRGRTKNIQYF. The CDR3 nucleotides read TGTGCCAGCAGTGAAGCGGACAGGGGTAGGACCAAAAACATTCAGTACTTC.

The CDR3 loop is CASSVGAGPTDTQYF. The CDR3 nucleotides are TGTGCCAGCAGCGTAGGCGCGGGACCCACAGATACGCAGTATTTT. This chain connects TRBV9 to TRBJ2-3; the D gene is possibly TRBD2 (6 bases). The CDR3 extends over 15 amino acids. Germline V gene sequence: CDR1 SGDLS, CDR2 YYNGEE. V lost 0 bases and J 2 bases, leaving 10 bases between the germline ends.

The rearrangement joins TRBV9 to TRBJ1-4; D remains unclear. Germline V gene data show CDR1 as SGDLS and CDR2 as YYNGEE. This CDR3 is built from 16 residues. V gave up 0 bases and J gave up 2 bases, with 11 bases separating them. CDR3 sequence (DNA): TGTGCCAGCAGCGTAGGCCCTTGGGAGACTAATGAAAAACTGTTTTTT. Translating it yields CASSVGPWETNEKLFF.

The chain has TRBV4-3 and TRBJ2-1; D is ambiguous. This CDR3 comprises 13 residues. V lost 4 bases to trimming and J lost 6 bases, with 10 bases between them. CDR1 and CDR2 (germline): LGHNA, YSLEER. Here the CDR3 DNA reads TGCGCCAGCAGCCGCCTTGCGTTCAATGAGCAGTTCTTC. Protein sequence: CASSRLAFNEQFF.